This TCR beta chain derives from a study of shared clonotypes between healthy human individuals. Study context: In total, the donors were two women and a few men aged 18 to 49. Donors had three CD4 naive, three CD4 memory, two CD8 naive and one CD8 memory plate apiece. Overall study findings and caveats: Sequencing depth was expected to influence donor clonotype sharing.

For this clone: Its antigen is not identified.

The method was immunoSEQ multiplex PCR; TCRdb's version includes in-frame clones alone and lacks a portion of them. The sample contains more than 2 million clones, just under 95% of which appear only once. Terminally differentiated effector memory CD45RA+ cells were excluded by CCR7 positive selection of CD45RO-negative cells. The study enrolled healthy HIV-negative adults without recent acute infections or vaccinations as donors. V lost 1 base to trimming and J lost 5 bases, with 12 bases between them. The CDR3 extends over 15 amino acids. Germline V lookup: CDR1 MNHEY, CDR2 SVGAGI. This sequence joins TRBV6-5 and TRBJ2-1; a weak D match, TRBD1 (6 bases). The TCR sequence derives from a man younger than 35 in good health. The sample was naive CD8+ T cells sorted from blood. The CDR3 coding sequence is TGTGCCAGCAGTTACTTCGGACAGCGAGACAATGAGCAGTTCTTC. As protein: CASSYFGQRDNEQFF.